This T cell receptor (beta chain) was identified during a study of OX40 agonist ivuxolimab in advanced cancers. This clone showed up just a few times. Clones were read by immunoSEQ multiplex PCR, and TCRdb kept only the in-frame ones, dropping some. The sample includes more than 50,000 clones, roughly three quarters of them seen just once. The CDR3 runs 13 residues. CDR1 MDHEN and CDR2 SYDVKM come from the germline V gene. The V gene lost 5 bases and the J gene lost 8 bases, with 15 bases spanning the gap. The TCR comes from an adult with an advanced solid tumor such as melanoma, head and neck, liver or kidney cancer. This material consisted of CD4+ or CD8+ T cells sorted from blood, taken in a trial of the OX40 agonist ivuxolimab. The chain is built from TRBV28 and TRBJ1-2, with D hard to call. The CDR3 reads CASSPAGSGGYTF. The CDR3 DNA reads TGTGCCAGCAGTCCCGCGGGTTCGGGAGGCTACACCTTC.